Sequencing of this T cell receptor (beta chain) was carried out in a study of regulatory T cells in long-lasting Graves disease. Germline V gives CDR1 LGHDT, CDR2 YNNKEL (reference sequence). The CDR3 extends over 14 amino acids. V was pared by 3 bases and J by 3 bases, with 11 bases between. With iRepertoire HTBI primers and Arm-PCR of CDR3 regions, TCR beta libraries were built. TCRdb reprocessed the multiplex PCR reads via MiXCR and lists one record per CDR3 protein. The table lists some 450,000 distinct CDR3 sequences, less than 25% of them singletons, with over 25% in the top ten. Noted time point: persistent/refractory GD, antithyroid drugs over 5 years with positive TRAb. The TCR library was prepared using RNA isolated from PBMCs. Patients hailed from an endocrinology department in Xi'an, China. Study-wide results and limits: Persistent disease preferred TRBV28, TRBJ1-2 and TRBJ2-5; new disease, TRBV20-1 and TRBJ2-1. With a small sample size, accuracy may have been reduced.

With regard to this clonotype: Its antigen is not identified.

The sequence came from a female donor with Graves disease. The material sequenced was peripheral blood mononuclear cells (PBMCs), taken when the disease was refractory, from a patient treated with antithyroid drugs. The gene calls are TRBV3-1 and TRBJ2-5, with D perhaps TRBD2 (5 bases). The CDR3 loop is CASSHIRGEETQYF. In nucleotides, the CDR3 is TGTGCCAGCAGCCATATTCGGGGTGAAGAGACCCAGTACTTC.